A single sample is the source of the 28 T cell receptor beta chains below, sequenced in a study of molecular identifiers for immune sequencing clone quantification. Each CDR3 protein is one row after TCRdb ran MiXCR on the PCR reads. The sample lists 9,500 to 15,000 distinct CDR3 sequences, about 18% occurring once. Sequenced: naive CD8+ T cells from blood, with Jurkat cell RNA spiked in. The subset denotes: FACS-sorted CD8+CD4-CCR7+CD45RA+ naive T cells. Source of these receptors: a human donor in good health. Some libraries in this study had Jurkat cell RNA spiked in.

This clonotype is categorized as medium-sized. This chain connects TRBV3-1 to TRBJ2-7; 9 bases line up with TRBD1. This CDR3 comprises 19 residues. The J segment lost 2 bases and the V segment lost 0 bases, leaving 14 bases of the junction unmatched. Germline V gene lookup returns CDR1 LGHDT and CDR2 YNNKEL (reference sequence). CDR3 in amino acids: CASSQEWKTRDRVPYEQYF. Here the CDR3 DNA reads TGTGCCAGCAGCCAAGAATGGAAAACCCGGGACAGGGTCCCCTACGAGCAGTACTTC.

This clonotype was detected ten times or more. V usage is TRBV29-1 and J usage is TRBJ2-1; D unresolved. The V end was cut by 4 bases, the J end by 1 base, with 11 bases between. CDR1 and CDR2 (germline): SQVTM, ANQGSEA. CDR3 size: 14 residues. The CDR3 coding sequence is TGCAGCGTTGTCCCTAGTCGATCCTACAATGAGCAGTTCTTC. Translation: CSVVPSRSYNEQFF.

This clonotype is judged medium-sized. The genes are TRBV5-6 and TRBJ2-3; TRBD2 aligns across 7 bases. The trim removed 0 bases at V and 0 bases at J, leaving 7 bases unmatched. CDR1 is SGHDT and CDR2 is YYEEEE in the germline V gene. The CDR3 has 17 amino acids. In DNA, the CDR3 is TGTGCCAGCAGCTTGGTGGGAGGGATGACTAGCACAGATACGCAGTATTTT. This gives the protein CASSLVGGMTSTDTQYF.

This CDR3 reads CASSFWGEQYF. The CDR3 region has the DNA TGTGCCAGCAGTTTTTGGGGCGAGCAGTACTTC. This rearrangement joins TRBV27 to TRBJ2-7; D unclear. CDR1 and CDR2 (germline): MNHEY, SMNVEV (reference sequence). CDR3 length equals 11 residues. V dropped 3 bases and J dropped 6 bases, with 6 bases sitting between them.

As concerns this clonotype: A read error may explain this, as a much larger clone is one base away. The chain joins TRBV28 to TRBJ2-7, with 7 bases lining up with TRBD1. Per the germline V gene, CDR1 is MDHEN and CDR2 is SYDVKM. CDR3 length equals 15 residues. The CDR3 loop is CASSLLDRSSFEQYF. The CDR3 coding sequence is TGTGCCAGCAGTCTACTGGACAGGAGCTCCTTCGAGCAGTACTTC.

In regard to this clonotype: An end of the junction does not agree with germline; a read error may underlie this. The chain links TRBV12-3 or TRBV12-4 to TRBJ2-3; D is possibly TRBD1 or TRBD2 (5 bases each). This CDR3 spans 15 amino acids. The CDR3 loop reads CGSTLMGEKTDTQYF. DNA of the CDR3: TGTGGCAGCACCCTAATGGGGGAGAAAACAGATACGCAGTATTTT.

This clonotype is deemed medium-sized. This sequence joins TRBV7-2 and TRBJ2-3; 9 positions match TRBD2. CDR3 size: 16 residues. Germline trimming cut 5 bases from V and 3 bases from J; bases unmatched to any gene: 9. Per the germline V gene, CDR1 is SGHTA and CDR2 is FQGNSA. This CDR3 is CASSPAGGARTDTQYF. CDR3 DNA: TGTGCCAGCAGCCCCGCGGGGGGGGCGAGGACAGATACGCAGTATTTT.

V and J are TRBV20-1 and TRBJ2-4, with D unclear. This CDR3 spans 15 amino acids. V lost 0 bases and J 0 bases, leaving 9 bases between the germline ends. Germline assignment: CDR1 DFQATT and CDR2 SNEGSKA (reference sequence). CDR3 region: CSARDLAVAKNIQYF. For the CDR3, the DNA is TGCAGTGCTAGAGATCTCGCGGTAGCCAAAAACATTCAGTACTTC.

This clonotype qualifies as medium-sized. V gene TRBV7-9 combines with J gene TRBJ1-1, with D perhaps matching TRBD1 (5 bases). This CDR3 region has 15 residues. The germline V gene has CDR1 SEHNR and CDR2 FQNEAQ (reference sequence). The V end was cut by 6 bases, the J end by 5 bases, with 19 bases between. The DNA for the CDR3 is TGTGCCAGCAGACCCTCTGAGACAGTGTTTACTGAAGCTTTCTTT. Translation: CASRPSETVFTEAFF. The variable domain in full, completed from reference TRBV7-9 and TRBJ1-1, reads DTGVSQNPRHKITKRGQNVTFRCDPISEHNRLYWYRQTLGQGPEFLTYFQNEAQLEKSRLLSDRFSAERPKGSFSTLEIQRTEQGDSAMYLCASRPSETVFTEAFFGQGTRLTVV.

A note on this clonotype: Given a much more abundant clone one base away, this may be a read error. The chain combines TRBV27 with TRBJ2-1, with D unresolved. The CDR3 totals 14 residues. Germline V gene sequence: CDR1 MNHEY, CDR2 SMNVEV (reference sequence). V was cut by 1 base and J by 12 bases, with 16 bases left in between. The CDR3 protein is CASSLLGHGYGQFF. The CDR3 coding sequence is TGTGCCAGCAGTTTATTGGGCCATGGATATGGGCAGTTCTTC.

There are many counts of this clonotype. V usage is TRBV9 and J usage is TRBJ2-3, with D possibly TRBD1 on 6 matching bases. V gave up 4 bases and J gave up 3 bases, with 15 bases separating them. The germline gives CDR1 SGDLS, CDR2 YYNGEE. The CDR3 sequence is 15 residues long. The CDR3 loop is CASSSHAGETDTQYF. As DNA, the CDR3 is TGTGCCAGCAGCTCCCACGCAGGGGAAACAGATACGCAGTATTTT.

The table lists this clonotype with many counts. CDR3 in DNA: TGCAGCGTCTGGCCGGGGGGACTAGCACGAGAGCAGTACTTC. This translates into CSVWPGGLAREQYF. The J gene is TRBJ2-7, the V gene TRBV29-1; 9 bases align to TRBD2. The trim removed 6 bases at V and 7 bases at J, leaving 13 bases unmatched. This CDR3 region has 14 residues. CDR1 is SQVTM and CDR2 is ANQGSEA in the germline V gene.

This clonotype was counted a few times. This chain connects TRBV12-3 or TRBV12-4 to TRBJ2-4; unclear D gene. V lost 5 bases, J lost 0 bases, and 17 bases lay in between. CDR3 length: 17 residues. CDR3 sequence (DNA): TGTGCCAGCAGTCCTCGCCCTTCCGGCCTAGCCAAAAACATTCAGTACTTC. Encoded protein: CASSPRPSGLAKNIQYF.

This clonotype was detected a few times. The V and J genes are TRBV2 and TRBJ2-1; 7 bases map to TRBD2. Germline CDR1 is SNHLY and CDR2 is FYNNEI. This CDR3 is built from 15 residues. Germline trimming cut 3 bases from V and 5 bases from J; bases unmatched to any gene: 7. The CDR3 here is CASSEWLADNNEQFF. In DNA form, the CDR3 reads TGTGCCAGCAGTGAGTGGCTAGCGGATAACAATGAGCAGTTCTTC.

For this clonotype: Possible read error: a much larger clone is one base away. The chain joins TRBV7-9 to TRBJ2-7, with 7 bases fitting TRBD1. There are 15 residues in the CDR3. Germline-derived CDR1 and CDR2 are SEHNR and FQNEAQ (reference sequence). Trimming removed 4 bases from V and 7 bases from J; junction bases left unmatched: 13. Here the CDR3 DNA reads TGTGCCAGCAGCTCGCGCCTAGGGCCAGGGGGTGAGCAGTACTTC. Translating it yields CASSSRLGPGGEQYF.

This clonotype was found many times. This chain links TRBV18 with TRBJ2-2, with 10 bases that match TRBD2. V lost 3 bases to trimming and J lost 7 bases; unmatched junction nucleotides: 17. The CDR3 is 19 amino acids. CDR1 is KGHSH, CDR2 LQKENI, per germline. As DNA, the CDR3 is TGTGCCAGCTCACCTCGCCCAGGACTAGCGGAGATGGTTATCGGGGAGCTGTTTTTT. Amino acids: CASSPRPGLAEMVIGELFF.

In the case of this clonotype: This may arise from a read error, as a much more abundant clone is one base away. The V gene is TRBV7-9, the J gene TRBJ2-7; D is unclear. Germline V CDR1 and CDR2: SEHNR, FQNEAQ (reference sequence). This CDR3 contains 13 residues. CDR3 nucleotides: TGTGCCAGCAGCCTGGACGGCTCCTACGAGCAGCACTTC. This translates into CASSLDGSYEQHF.

The V call is TRBV11-2, the J call TRBJ1-5, with a weak D call TRBD1 (6 bases). V shed 3 bases and J shed 0 bases, with 6 bases lying between them. The CDR3 is 14 residues long. Germline CDR1 reads SGHAT; CDR2 reads FQNNGV. The CDR3 DNA reads as TGTGCCAGCAGCTTGGGGGCTAGCAATCAGCCCCAGCATTTT. Residues: CASSLGASNQPQHF.

This clonotype is medium-sized in the sample. The chain employs TRBV19 and TRBJ2-7, with TRBD2 identical over 11 bases. The length of the CDR3 is 14 residues. CDR1 and CDR2 (germline): LNHDA, SQIVND (reference sequence). Germline trimming cut 7 bases from V and 9 bases from J; bases unmatched to any gene: 11. The CDR3 DNA follows: TGTGCCAGTAACCCCGGGACTAGCGGATTCGGGCAGTACTTC. It specifies CASNPGTSGFGQYF.

This clonotype was observed a handful of times. This may be a read error, as it is one base from a much larger clone. It is likely a read error, because the conserved phenylalanine at the end of the CDR3 is missing. The chain recombines TRBV10-1 with TRBJ2-5; D gene ambiguous. CDR1 and CDR2 from the germline V gene are WNHNN and SYGVQD (reference sequence). This CDR3 has 14 amino acids. With 0 bases removed from V and 5 bases from J, the gap between germline ends came to 10 bases. The CDR3 here is CASSESTGLETQYL. The CDR3 nucleotides read TGCGCCAGCAGTGAGTCGACTGGGTTGGAGACCCAGTACCTC.

This clonotype ranks as medium-sized. The chain recombines TRBV6-5 with TRBJ2-7, with 9 bases fitting TRBD1. This CDR3 has 14 residues. Germline V lookup: CDR1 MNHEY, CDR2 SVGAGI. V was clipped by 2 bases and J by 6 bases; unmatched bases: 5. CDR3 DNA: TGTGCCAGCAGTTACCGGGACAGGGAGTCCGAGCAGTACTTC. Translation gives CASSYRDRESEQYF.

This clonotype counts as medium-sized (0.01 to 0.1%). The chain carries TRBV7-9 and TRBJ2-5; D may be TRBD2 (5 bases). Germline loops: CDR1 SEHNR, CDR2 FQNEAQ (reference sequence). V gave up 7 bases and J gave up 4 bases, with 16 bases separating them. CDR3 length equals 14 residues. The CDR3 DNA reads as TGTGCCAGCACTCGTGGAGTCGGAGGAGAGACCCAGTACTTC. Translation: CASTRGVGGETQYF.

By share, this clonotype counts as medium-sized. The chain has TRBV6-6 and TRBJ2-3; D gene unclear. CDR3 length equals 13 residues. Germline V gene data show CDR1 as MNHNY and CDR2 as SVGAGI (reference sequence). V lost 6 bases and J lost 6, with 13 bases in between. The DNA of the CDR3 is TGTGCCAGCAGATGGACCCCGAGGGATACGCAGTATTTT. It codes for CASRWTPRDTQYF.

This clonotype is medium-sized by share. The rearrangement joins TRBV29-1 to TRBJ2-5; 10 nucleotides line up with TRBD2. Germline V CDR1 and CDR2: SQVTM, ANQGSEA. The CDR3 has 18 residues. The J segment lost 7 bases and the V segment lost 4 bases, leaving 21 bases of the junction unmatched. The CDR3 sequence is CSVVLLVFGLAGVGTQYF. CDR3 nucleotide sequence: TGCAGCGTTGTTTTATTGGTTTTCGGTCTAGCGGGAGTAGGGACCCAGTACTTC.

This clonotype was seen only a few times. The rearrangement joins TRBV2 to TRBJ2-2; D ambiguous. The V gene's germline CDR1 is SNHLY and CDR2 FYNNEI. The CDR3 runs 13 residues. Trimming stripped 8 bases from V and 3 bases from J, with 10 bases between. The CDR3 nucleotides read TGTGCCAGCGGAACAGTTGACACCGGGGAGCTGTTTTTT. It translates to CASGTVDTGELFF.

The chain uses TRBV10-2 and TRBJ2-3; D is ambiguous. V lost 11 bases, J lost 5 bases, and 8 bases lay in between. Germline V gene lookup returns CDR1 WSHSY and CDR2 SAAADI. The CDR3 consists of 10 residues. The CDR3 nucleotides are TGCGCCGCTTTCAAAGATACGCAGTATTTT. The encoded protein is CAAFKDTQYF.

Only a few counts were recorded for this clonotype. Possible read error: a much larger clone is one base away. This chain links TRBV20-1 with TRBJ2-5; D remains unclear. Germline loops: CDR1 DFQATT, CDR2 SNEGSKA (reference sequence). The CDR3 has 15 residues. The CDR3 here is CSARDHRVVKETQHF. The CDR3 DNA reads TGCAGTGCTAGAGATCATCGGGTAGTAAAAGAGACCCAGCACTTC.

This chain connects TRBV10-3 to TRBJ2-7, with 14 bases fitting TRBD2. Germline CDR1 ENHRY, CDR2 SYGVKD. V shed 0 bases, J shed 5 bases, and the junction held 0 bases outside the gene matches. CDR3 length: 15 residues. In DNA, the CDR3 is TGTGCCATCAGTGAGTCGGGACTAGCGGGAGACGAGCAGTACTTC. Its translation: CAISESGLAGDEQYF.